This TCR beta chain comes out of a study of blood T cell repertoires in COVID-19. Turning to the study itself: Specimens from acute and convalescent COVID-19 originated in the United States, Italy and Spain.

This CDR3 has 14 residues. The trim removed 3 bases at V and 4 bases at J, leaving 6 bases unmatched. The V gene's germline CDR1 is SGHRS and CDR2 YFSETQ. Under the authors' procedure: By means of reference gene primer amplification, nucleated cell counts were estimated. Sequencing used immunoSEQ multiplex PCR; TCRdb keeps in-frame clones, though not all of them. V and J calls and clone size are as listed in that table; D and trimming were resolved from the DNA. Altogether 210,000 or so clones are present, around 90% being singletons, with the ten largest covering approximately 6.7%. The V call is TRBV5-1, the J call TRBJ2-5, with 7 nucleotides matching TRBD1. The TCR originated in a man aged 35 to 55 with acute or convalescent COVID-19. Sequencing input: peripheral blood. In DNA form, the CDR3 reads TGCGCCAGCAGCTCGACGGCAGGGGGAGAGACCCAGTACTTC. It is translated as CASSSTAGGETQYF.